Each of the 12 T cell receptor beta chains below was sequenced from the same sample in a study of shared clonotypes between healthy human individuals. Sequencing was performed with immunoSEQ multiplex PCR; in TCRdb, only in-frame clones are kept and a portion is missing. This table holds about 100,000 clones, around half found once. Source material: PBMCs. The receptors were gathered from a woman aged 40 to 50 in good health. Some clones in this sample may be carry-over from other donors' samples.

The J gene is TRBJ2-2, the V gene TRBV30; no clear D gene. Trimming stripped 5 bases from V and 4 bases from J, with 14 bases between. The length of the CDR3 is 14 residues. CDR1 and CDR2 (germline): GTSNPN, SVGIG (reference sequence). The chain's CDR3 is CAWSVGSSTGELFF. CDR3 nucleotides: TGTGCCTGGTCGGTGGGTTCGAGCACCGGGGAGCTGTTTTTT.

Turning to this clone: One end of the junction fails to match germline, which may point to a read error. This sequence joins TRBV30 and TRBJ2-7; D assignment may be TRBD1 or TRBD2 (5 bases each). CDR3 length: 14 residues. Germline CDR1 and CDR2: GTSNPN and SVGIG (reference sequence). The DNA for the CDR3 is TGTGCCTGGAGTGACCCTGGAACCGGGAACCCGGGGCTCTTC. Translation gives CAWSDPGTGNPGLF.

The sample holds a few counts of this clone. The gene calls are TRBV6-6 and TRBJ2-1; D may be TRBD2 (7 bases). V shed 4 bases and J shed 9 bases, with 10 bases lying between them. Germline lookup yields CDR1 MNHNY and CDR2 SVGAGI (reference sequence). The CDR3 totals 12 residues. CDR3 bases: TGTGCCAGCAGTTCCGGGGGGCGTGAGCAGTTCTTC. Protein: CASSSGGREQFF.

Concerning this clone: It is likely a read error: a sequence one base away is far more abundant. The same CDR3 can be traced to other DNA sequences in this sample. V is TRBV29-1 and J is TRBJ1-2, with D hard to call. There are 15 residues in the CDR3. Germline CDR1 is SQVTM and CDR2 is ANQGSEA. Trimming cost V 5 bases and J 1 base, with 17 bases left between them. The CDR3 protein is CSVNEDGGGNYGYTF. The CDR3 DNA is TGCAGCGTTAATGAGGACGGCGGAGGTAACTATGGCTACACCTTC.

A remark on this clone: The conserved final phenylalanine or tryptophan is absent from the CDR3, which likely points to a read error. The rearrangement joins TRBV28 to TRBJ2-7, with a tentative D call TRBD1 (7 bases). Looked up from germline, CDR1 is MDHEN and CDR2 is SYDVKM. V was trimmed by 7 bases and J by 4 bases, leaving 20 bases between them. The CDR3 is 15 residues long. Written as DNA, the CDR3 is TGTGCCAGCACCCCCGGGGGACAGCGCTATTACGAGCAGTACCTC. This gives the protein CASTPGGQRYYEQYL.

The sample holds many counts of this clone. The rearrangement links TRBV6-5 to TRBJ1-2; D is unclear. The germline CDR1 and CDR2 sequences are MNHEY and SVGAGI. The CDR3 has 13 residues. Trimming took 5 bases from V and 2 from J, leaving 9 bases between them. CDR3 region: CASSPSPNYGYTF. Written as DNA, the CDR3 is TGTGCCAGCAGTCCTTCTCCCAACTATGGCTACACCTTC.

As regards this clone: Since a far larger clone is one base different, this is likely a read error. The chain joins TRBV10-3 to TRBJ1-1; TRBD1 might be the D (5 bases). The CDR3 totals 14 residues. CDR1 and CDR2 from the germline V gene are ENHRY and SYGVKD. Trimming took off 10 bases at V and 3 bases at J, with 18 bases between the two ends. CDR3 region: CATLGQGMDTEAFF. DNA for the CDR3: TGTGCCACCCTAGGGCAGGGAATGGACACTGAAGCTTTCTTT.

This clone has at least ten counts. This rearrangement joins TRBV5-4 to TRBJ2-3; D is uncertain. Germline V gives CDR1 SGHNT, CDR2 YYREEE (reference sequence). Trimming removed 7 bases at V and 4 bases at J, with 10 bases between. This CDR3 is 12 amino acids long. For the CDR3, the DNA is TGTGCCAGCGCCACGGGTGCAGATACGCAGTATTTT. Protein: CASATGADTQYF. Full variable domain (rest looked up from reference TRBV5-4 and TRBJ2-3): ETGVTQSPTHLIKTRGQQVTLRCSSQSGHNTVSWYQQALGQGPQFIFQYYREEENGRGNFPPRFSGLQFPNYSSELNVNALELDDSALYLCASATGADTQYFGPGTRLTVL.

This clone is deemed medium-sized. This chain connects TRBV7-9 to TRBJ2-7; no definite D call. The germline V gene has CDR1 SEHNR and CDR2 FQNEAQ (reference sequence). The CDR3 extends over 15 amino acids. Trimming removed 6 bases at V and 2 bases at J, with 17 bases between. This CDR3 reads CASSFLRYSPYEQYF. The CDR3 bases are TGTGCCAGCAGTTTCCTCCGCTACTCACCCTACGAGCAGTACTTC.

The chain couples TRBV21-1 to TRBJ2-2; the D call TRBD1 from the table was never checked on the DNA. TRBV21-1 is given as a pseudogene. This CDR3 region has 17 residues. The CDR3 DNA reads TGTGCCAGCAGCAAAGGGGAAGGGGGCCCTAACACCGGGGAGCTGTTTTTT. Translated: CASSKGEGGPNTGELFF.

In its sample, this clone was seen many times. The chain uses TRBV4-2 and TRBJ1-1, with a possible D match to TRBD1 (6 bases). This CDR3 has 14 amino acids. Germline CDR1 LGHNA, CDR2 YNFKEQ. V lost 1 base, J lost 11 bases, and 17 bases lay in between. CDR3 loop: CASSQGLDSQGAFF. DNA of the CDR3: TGTGCCAGCAGCCAAGGCCTGGACAGCCAGGGGGCTTTCTTT.

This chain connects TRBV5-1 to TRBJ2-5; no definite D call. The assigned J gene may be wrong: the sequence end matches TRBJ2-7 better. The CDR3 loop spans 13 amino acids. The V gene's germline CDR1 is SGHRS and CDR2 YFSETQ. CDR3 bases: TGCGCCAGCAGCTTGGGCCTAAAGGGCGAGCAGTACTTC. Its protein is CASSLGLKGEQYF.